This T cell receptor beta chain was observed in a study of cytomegalovirus exposure and HLA in healthy donors. About the research overall: The early release's HLA-typed donors yielded approximately 85 million unique TCRs. Findings and limits, study-wide: Previously analyzed data showed that most TCR beta V segments were productive at a frequency of about 90% or about 30%. Many donors carried some public TCRs, although rarity characterized most TCR sequences. Several V segments, TRBV6-2 and TRBV6-3 among them, could not be told apart and were dropped.

V lost 6 bases to trimming and J lost 4 bases, with 9 bases between them. Germline values: CDR1 SEHNR, CDR2 FQNEAQ (reference sequence). This CDR3 is built from 12 residues. This clone was seen only a few times. What it binds is unknown. Amplification used 60 Vbeta primers and 13 Jbeta primers. Libraries were prepared by immunoSEQ multiplex PCR; TCRdb keeps only in-frame clonotypes and omits some of them. The data show roughly 100,000 clones, roughly 79% seen once. This TCR derives from a man aged 50 or older in good health and CMV-seropositive. The sample was PBMCs. V is TRBV7-9 and J is TRBJ1-1; D call uncertain. The CDR3 is CASSQGATEAFF. CDR3 nucleotide sequence: TGTGCCAGCAGTCAAGGAGCCACTGAAGCTTTCTTT.